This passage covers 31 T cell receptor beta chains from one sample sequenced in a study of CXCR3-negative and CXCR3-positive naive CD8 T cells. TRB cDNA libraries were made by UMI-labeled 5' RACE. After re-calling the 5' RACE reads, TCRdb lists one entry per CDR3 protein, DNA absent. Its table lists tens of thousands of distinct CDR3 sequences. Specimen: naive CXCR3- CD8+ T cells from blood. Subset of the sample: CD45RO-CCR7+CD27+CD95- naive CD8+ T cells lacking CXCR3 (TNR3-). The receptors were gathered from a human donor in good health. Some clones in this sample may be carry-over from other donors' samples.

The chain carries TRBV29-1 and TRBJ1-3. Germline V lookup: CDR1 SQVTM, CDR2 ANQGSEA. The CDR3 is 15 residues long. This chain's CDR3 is CSALPAVGTGNTIYF.

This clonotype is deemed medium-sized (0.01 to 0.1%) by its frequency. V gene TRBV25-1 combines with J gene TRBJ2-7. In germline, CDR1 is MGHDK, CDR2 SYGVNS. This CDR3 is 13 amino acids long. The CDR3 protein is CASSNWETYEQYF.

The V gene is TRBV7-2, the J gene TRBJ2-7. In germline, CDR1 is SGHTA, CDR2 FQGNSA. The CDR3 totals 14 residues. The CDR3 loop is CASSLNFQVYEQYF.

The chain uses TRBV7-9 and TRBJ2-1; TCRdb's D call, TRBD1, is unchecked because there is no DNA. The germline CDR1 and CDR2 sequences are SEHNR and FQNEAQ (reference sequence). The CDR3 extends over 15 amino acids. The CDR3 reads CASSLSGHKYNEQFF.

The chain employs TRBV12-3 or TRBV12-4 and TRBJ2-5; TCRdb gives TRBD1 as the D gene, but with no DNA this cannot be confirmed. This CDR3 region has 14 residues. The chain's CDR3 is CASSLNAGGETQYF.

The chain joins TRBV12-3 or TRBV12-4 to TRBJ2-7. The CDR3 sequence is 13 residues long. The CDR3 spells CASSLTSYYEQYF.

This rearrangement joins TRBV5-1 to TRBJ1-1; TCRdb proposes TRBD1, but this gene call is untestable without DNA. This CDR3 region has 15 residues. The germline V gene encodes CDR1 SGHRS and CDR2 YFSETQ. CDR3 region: CASSEEGTVFTEAFF.

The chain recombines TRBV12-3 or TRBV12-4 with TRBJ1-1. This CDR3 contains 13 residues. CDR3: CASSLGANTEAFF.

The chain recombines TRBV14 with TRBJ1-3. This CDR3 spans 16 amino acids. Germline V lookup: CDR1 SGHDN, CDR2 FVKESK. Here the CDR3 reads CASSKEVSISGNTIYF.

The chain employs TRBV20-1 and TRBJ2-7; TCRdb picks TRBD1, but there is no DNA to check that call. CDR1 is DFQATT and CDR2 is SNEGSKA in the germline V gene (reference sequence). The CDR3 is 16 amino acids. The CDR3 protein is CSARPLAGTGYYEQYF.

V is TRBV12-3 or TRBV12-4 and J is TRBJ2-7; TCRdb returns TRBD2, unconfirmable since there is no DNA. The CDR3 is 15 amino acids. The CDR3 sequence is CASSSSHVSSYEQYF.

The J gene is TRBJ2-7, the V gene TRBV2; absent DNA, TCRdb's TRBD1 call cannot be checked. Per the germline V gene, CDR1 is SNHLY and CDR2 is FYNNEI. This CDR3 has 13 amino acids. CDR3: CASSGSTDYEQYF.

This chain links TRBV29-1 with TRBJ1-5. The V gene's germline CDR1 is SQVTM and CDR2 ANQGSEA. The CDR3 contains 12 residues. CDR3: CSVVEGDQPQHF.

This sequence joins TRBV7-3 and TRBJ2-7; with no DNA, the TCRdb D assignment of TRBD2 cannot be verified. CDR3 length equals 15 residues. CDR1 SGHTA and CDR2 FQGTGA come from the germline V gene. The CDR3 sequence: CASSVTGLAIHEQYF.

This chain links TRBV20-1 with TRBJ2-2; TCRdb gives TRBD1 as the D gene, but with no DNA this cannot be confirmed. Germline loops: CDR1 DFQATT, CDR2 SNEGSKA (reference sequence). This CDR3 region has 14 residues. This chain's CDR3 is CSANRGEEAGELFF.

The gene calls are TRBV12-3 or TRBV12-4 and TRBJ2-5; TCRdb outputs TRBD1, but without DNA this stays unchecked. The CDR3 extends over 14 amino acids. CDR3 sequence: CASSATGDQETQYF.

CDR3 protein: CSVEERTGDEQYF. The chain combines TRBV29-1 with TRBJ2-7; absent DNA, TCRdb's TRBD1 call cannot be checked. Germline CDR1 reads SQVTM; CDR2 reads ANQGSEA. The CDR3 spans 13 residues.

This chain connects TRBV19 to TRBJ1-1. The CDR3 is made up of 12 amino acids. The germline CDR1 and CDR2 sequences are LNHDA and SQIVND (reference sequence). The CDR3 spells CASRKLNTEAFF.

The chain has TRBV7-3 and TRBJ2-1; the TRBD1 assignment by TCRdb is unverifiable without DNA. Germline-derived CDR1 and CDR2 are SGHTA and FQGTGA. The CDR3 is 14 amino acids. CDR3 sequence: CASSPEGAYNEQFF. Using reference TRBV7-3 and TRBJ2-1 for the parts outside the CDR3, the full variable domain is GAGVSQTPSNKVTEKGKYVELRCDPISGHTALYWYRQSLGQGPEFLIYFQGTGAADDSGLPNDRFFAVRPEGSVSTLKIQRTERGDSAVYLCASSPEGAYNEQFFGPGTRLTVL.

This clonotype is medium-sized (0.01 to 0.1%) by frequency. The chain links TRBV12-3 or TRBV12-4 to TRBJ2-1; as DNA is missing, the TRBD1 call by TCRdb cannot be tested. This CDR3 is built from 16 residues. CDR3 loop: CASSLVPGGSYNEQFF.

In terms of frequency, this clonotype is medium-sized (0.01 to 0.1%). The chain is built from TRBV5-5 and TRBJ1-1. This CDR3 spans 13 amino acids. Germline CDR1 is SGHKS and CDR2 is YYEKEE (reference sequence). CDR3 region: CASSLREVTEAFF.

The chain's CDR3 is CASSSLAWGSSYEQYF. The chain joins TRBV7-2 to TRBJ2-7. This CDR3 has 16 amino acids. Germline loops: CDR1 SGHTA, CDR2 FQGNSA.

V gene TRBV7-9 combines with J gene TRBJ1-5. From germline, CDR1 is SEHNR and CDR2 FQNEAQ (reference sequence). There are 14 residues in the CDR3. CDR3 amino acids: CASSTVGSNQPQHF. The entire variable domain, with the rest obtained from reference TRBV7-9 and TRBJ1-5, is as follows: DTGVSQNPRHKITKRGQNVTFRCDPISEHNRLYWYRQTLGQGPEFLTYFQNEAQLEKSRLLSDRFSAERPKGSFSTLEIQRTEQGDSAMYLCASSTVGSNQPQHFGDGTRLSIL.

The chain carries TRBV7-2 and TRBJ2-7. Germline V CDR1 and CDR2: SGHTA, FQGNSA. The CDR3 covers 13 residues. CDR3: CASSFPSSYEQYF.

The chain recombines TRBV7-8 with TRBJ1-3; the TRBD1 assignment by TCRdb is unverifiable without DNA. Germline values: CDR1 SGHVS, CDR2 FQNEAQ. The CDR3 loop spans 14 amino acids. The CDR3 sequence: CASSSRDSGNTIYF.

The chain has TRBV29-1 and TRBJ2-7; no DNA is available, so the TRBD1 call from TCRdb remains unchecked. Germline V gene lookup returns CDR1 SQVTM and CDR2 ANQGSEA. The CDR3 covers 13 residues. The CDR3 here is CSVGQGRAYEQYF.

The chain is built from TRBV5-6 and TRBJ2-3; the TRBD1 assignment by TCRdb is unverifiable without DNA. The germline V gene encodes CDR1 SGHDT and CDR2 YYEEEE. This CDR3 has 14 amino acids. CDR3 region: CASSWGGSTDTQYF.

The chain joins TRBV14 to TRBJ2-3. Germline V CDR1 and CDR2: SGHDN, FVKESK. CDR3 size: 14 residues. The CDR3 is CASSQSYATDTQYF.

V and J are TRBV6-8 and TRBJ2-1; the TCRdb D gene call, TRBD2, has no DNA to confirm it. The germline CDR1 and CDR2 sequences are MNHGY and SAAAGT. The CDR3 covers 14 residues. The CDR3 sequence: CASSQPFGGPLQFF.

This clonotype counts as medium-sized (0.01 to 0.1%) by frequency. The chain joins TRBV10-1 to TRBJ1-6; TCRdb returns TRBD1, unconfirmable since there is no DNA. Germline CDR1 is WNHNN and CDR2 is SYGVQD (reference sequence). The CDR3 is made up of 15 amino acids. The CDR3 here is CASSESQGVESPLHF.

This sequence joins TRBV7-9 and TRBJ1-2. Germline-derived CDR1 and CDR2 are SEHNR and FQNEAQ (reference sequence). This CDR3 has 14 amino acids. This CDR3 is CASRSGAHLYGYTF.